These 18 T cell receptor beta chains were sequenced from one sample in a study of Graves' ophthalmopathy and Graves' hyperthyroidism. CDR3 regions of TCR beta were amplified from RNA transcripts. RT-PCR was first run with HTBI primers, then multiplex PCR in a second round. MiXCR, run by TCRdb on the multiplex PCR reads, gives a single entry per CDR3 protein. The repertoire consists of roughly 230,000 distinct CDR3 sequences, with 20% to 25% occurring once and the leading ten covering roughly 42%. What was sequenced was peripheral blood. The receptors shown here come from a woman aged 45-59 years with Graves' ophthalmopathy.

In the case of this clonotype: A read error is possible here, since a much larger clone lies one base away. The chain recombines TRBV6-1 with TRBJ2-2; TRBD1 aligns across 7 bases. Per germline, CDR1 MNHNS and CDR2 SASEGT. V shed 5 bases and J 5 bases; nucleotides not matched to a gene: 8. The CDR3 is made up of 15 amino acids. CDR3 coding DNA: TGTGCCAGCAGTCCGAGGGACAGATGGACCGGGGAGCTGTTTTTT. Protein product: CASSPRDRWTGELFF.

This clonotype has at least ten counts. The DNA of the CDR3 is TGTGCCAGCAGTTTCGGACGCGATAATTCACCCCTCCACTTT. It translates to CASSFGRDNSPLHF. The chain combines TRBV27 with TRBJ1-6; D remains ambiguous. The CDR3 runs to 14 residues. V was shortened by 3 bases and J by 5 bases, with 8 bases between the two germline ends. Germline-derived CDR1 and CDR2 are MNHEY and SMNVEV (reference sequence).

The rearrangement uses TRBV6-1 and TRBJ2-7; D uncertain. The germline V gene has CDR1 MNHNS and CDR2 SASEGT. CDR3 length equals 13 residues. V was shortened by 4 bases and J by 3 bases, with 10 bases between the two germline ends. The CDR3 loop is CASSVPPVYEQYF. CDR3 in DNA: TGTGCCAGCAGTGTCCCCCCGGTCTACGAGCAGTACTTC.

This clonotype was found a few times. The chain is built from TRBV15 and TRBJ2-2, with D unclear. The CDR3 runs 16 residues. CDR1 is LNHNV, CDR2 YYDKDF, per germline (reference sequence). V lost 0 bases, J lost 0 bases, and 8 bases lay in between. For the CDR3, the DNA is TGTGCCACCAGCAGAGATCTGAGGCCGAACACCGGGGAGCTGTTTTTT. Residues: CATSRDLRPNTGELFF.

This clonotype appeared a few times. The CDR3 DNA reads as TGTGCCAGCAGCCACCGGACTAGCGGACAAGAGACCCAGTACTTC. This translates into CASSHRTSGQETQYF. The rearrangement joins TRBV12-3 or TRBV12-4 to TRBJ2-5; 10 positions agree with TRBD2. CDR3 length equals 15 residues. The V segment lost 6 bases and the J segment 2 bases; nucleotides outside the gene matches: 6.

The CDR3 bases are TGTGCCGGAAGTCGGACAGGCCAAGAGACCCAGTACTTC. Amino acids: CAGSRTGQETQYF. The rearrangement links TRBV12-3 or TRBV12-4 to TRBJ2-5, with 7 bases identical to TRBD1. The trim removed 11 bases at V and 1 base at J, leaving 7 bases unmatched. This CDR3 region has 13 residues.

In its sample, this clonotype was seen many times. The chain combines TRBV27 with TRBJ2-1; D gene unclear. The CDR3 has 11 amino acids. Germline V gene data show CDR1 as MNHEY and CDR2 as SMNVEV (reference sequence). Trimming cost V 10 bases and J 8 bases, with 12 bases left between them. In nucleotides, the CDR3 is TGTGCCACCCGAAAGGGATATGAGCAGTTCTTC. It encodes CATRKGYEQFF.

This clonotype was seen a few times. The CDR3 region is CASSFLASVTGELFF. The DNA of the CDR3 is TGTGCCAGCAGTTTTCTGGCTAGCGTCACCGGGGAGCTGTTTTTT. This chain links TRBV12-3 or TRBV12-4 with TRBJ2-2; tentative D call: TRBD2 (6 bases). Between the trimmed V and J ends, which lost 3 bases and 4 bases, there was a span of 12 bases. The CDR3 totals 15 residues.

The V gene is TRBV6-1, the J gene TRBJ2-7; the D gene is possibly TRBD1 (6 bases). CDR1 is MNHNS, CDR2 SASEGT, per germline. V shed 2 bases and J shed 7 bases, with 12 bases lying between them. The CDR3 totals 13 residues. CDR3 loop: CASSEQGQREQYF. CDR3 DNA sequence: TGTGCCAGCAGTGAACAAGGACAGAGAGAGCAGTACTTC.

This clonotype was picked up many times. Since a much larger clone is just one base distant, this may be a read error. The DNA for the CDR3 is TGCGCCAGCAGCTTGGATGGGACAGGGGTCTACGAGCAGTACTTC. The encoded protein is CASSLDGTGVYEQYF. This chain joins TRBV5-1 and TRBJ2-7, with 10 bases matching TRBD1. With 0 bases clipped from V and 3 bases from J, the junction kept 3 bases outside the gene matches. CDR1 is SGHRS, CDR2 YFSETQ, per germline. This CDR3 is 15 amino acids long.

This clonotype showed up just a few times. The chain is built from TRBV6-5 and TRBJ2-7, with a possible D match to TRBD1 (6 bases). The CDR3 is made up of 14 amino acids. V lost 3 bases, J lost 6 bases, and 15 bases lay in between. The germline gives CDR1 MNHEY, CDR2 SVGAGI. This chain's CDR3 is CASSYSTRGSEQYF. The DNA of the CDR3 is TGTGCCAGCAGTTATTCAACCAGGGGTTCCGAGCAGTACTTC.

This clonotype showed up many times. The rearrangement links TRBV29-1 to TRBJ1-1; possible D gene TRBD1, 5 bases. Per the germline V gene, CDR1 is SQVTM and CDR2 is ANQGSEA. The CDR3 extends over 12 amino acids. V lost 5 bases and J lost 2, with 9 bases in between. This CDR3 is CSVRRANTEAFF. CDR3 bases: TGCAGCGTTCGCAGGGCTAACACTGAAGCTTTCTTT.

On this clonotype itself: A read error is possible here, since a much larger clone lies one base away. V usage is TRBV6-2 or TRBV6-3 and J usage is TRBJ2-6; D perhaps matches TRBD1 (6 bases). The germline V gene has CDR1 MNHEY and CDR2 SVGEGT. This CDR3 contains 15 residues. V was cut by 6 bases and J by 11 bases, with 20 bases left in between. CDR3 coding DNA: TGTGCCAGCAGCCGAGACAGGCGCCCCGGCTACGTCCTGACTTTC. It specifies CASSRDRRPGYVLTF.

This clonotype was counted at least ten times. The V call is TRBV11-2, the J call TRBJ1-2; the D gene is possibly TRBD1 (5 bases). V lost 5 bases and J 7 bases, leaving 17 bases between the germline ends. This CDR3 has 14 residues. The V gene's germline CDR1 is SGHAT and CDR2 FQNNGV. As DNA, the CDR3 is TGTGCCAGCAGCCGGGGCACAGCTCAGTTTGGCTACACCTTC. This translates into CASSRGTAQFGYTF. The variable domain in full, completed from reference TRBV11-2 and TRBJ1-2, reads EAGVAQSPRYKIIEKRQSVAFWCNPISGHATLYWYQQILGQGPKLLIQFQNNGVVDDSQLPKDRFSAERLKGVDSTLKIQPAKLEDSAVYLCASSRGTAQFGYTFGSGTRLTVV.

This clonotype has at least ten counts. The chain employs TRBV24-1 and TRBJ2-2; 9 bases map to TRBD1. CDR3 length: 16 residues. Germline CDR1 KGHDR, CDR2 SFDVKD. The V gene end was trimmed by 4 bases and the J gene end by 5 bases; junction bases not matched to a gene: 7. As DNA, the CDR3 is TGTGCCACCAGTGAGCCCGGGACAGGGAGGACCGGGGAGCTGTTTTTT. Its translation is CATSEPGTGRTGELFF.

The chain links TRBV2 to TRBJ2-6, with 10 bases that match TRBD2. V was pared by 4 bases and J by 3 bases, with 6 bases of the junction left unmatched. The CDR3 is 17 amino acids. In germline, CDR1 is SNHLY, CDR2 FYNNEI. The CDR3 sequence: CASSALAGFGGANVLTF. CDR3 nucleotides: TGTGCCAGCAGTGCACTAGCGGGATTTGGTGGGGCCAACGTCCTGACTTTC. Full variable domain (missing parts from reference TRBV2 and TRBJ2-6): EPEVTQTPSHQVTQMGQEVILRCVPISNHLYFYWYRQILGQKVEFLVSFYNNEISEKSEIFDDQFSVERPDGSNFTLKIRSTKLEDSAMYFCASSALAGFGGANVLTFGAGSRLTVL.

As for this clonotype: A much larger clone sits a single nucleotide away, making a read error possible. This chain links TRBV5-6 with TRBJ2-7; D might be TRBD1 or TRBD2, each matching 5 bases. In germline, CDR1 is SGHDT, CDR2 YYEEEE. This CDR3 comprises 14 residues. Deletions cut 0 bases from V and 3 bases from J, with 10 bases between. CDR3 DNA sequence: TGTGCCAGCAGCTTGGGGGGGATGGACTACGAGCAGTACTTC. It yields the protein CASSLGGMDYEQYF.

This clonotype was seen repeatedly, ten times or more. The chain combines TRBV10-3 with TRBJ1-5; D is unclear. CDR1 ENHRY and CDR2 SYGVKD come from the germline V gene. The ends were cut back, 5 bases at V and 4 bases at J, with 9 bases in the middle. The CDR3 is 13 amino acids. CDR3 DNA sequence: TGTGCCATCAGTCAAGAGGTGAATCAGCCCCAGCATTTT. This gives the protein CAISQEVNQPQHF.